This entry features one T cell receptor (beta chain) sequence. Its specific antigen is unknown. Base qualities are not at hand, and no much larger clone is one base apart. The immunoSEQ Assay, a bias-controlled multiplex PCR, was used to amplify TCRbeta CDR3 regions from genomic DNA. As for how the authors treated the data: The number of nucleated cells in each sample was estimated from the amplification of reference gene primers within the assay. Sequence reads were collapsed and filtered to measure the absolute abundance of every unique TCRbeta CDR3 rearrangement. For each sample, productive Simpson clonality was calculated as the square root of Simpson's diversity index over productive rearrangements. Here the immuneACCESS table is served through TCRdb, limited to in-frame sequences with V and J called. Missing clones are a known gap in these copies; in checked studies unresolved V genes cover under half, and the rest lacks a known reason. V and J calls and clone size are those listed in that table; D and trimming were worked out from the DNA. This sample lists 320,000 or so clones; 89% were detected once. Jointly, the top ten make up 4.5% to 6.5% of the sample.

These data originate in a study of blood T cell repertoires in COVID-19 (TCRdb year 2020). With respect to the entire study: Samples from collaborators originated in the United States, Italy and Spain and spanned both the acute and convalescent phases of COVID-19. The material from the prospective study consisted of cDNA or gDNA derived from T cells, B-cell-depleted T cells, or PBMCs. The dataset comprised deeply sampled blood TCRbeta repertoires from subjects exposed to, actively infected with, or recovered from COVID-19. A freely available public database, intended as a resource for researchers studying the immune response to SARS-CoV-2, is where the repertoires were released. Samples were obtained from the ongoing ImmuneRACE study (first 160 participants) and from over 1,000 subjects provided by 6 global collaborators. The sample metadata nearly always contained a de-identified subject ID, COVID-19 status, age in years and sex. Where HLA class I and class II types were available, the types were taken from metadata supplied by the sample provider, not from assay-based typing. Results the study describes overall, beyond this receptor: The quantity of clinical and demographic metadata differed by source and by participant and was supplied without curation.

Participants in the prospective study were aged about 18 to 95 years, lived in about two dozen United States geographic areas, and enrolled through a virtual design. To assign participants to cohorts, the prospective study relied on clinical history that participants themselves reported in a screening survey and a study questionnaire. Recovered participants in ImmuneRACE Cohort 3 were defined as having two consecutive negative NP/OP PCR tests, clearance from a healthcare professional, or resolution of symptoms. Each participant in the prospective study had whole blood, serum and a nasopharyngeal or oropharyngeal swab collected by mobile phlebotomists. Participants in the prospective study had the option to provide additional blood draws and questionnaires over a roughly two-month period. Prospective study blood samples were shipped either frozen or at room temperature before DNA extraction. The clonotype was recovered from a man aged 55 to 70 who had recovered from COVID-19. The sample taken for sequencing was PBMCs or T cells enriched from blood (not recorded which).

The CDR3 reads as follows: CAISESVGTSGLTDTQYF. In nucleotides, the sequence is TGTGCCATCAGTGAGTCCGTTGGGACTAGCGGACTCACAGATACGCAGTATTTT. The V and J segments used are TRBV10-3 and TRBJ2-3; TRBD2 lines up with 11 middle nucleotides. There are 18 amino acids in the CDR3, from cysteine to phenylalanine inclusive. Only the CDR3 region is kept as DNA, spanning 54 bases read in frame from base 1. CDR1 and CDR2 are drawn from the germline V gene: ENHRY, SYGVKD. Compared with germline, V lacks 0 bases and J lacks 2 bases; bases without a gene match: 7.